Below are 21 T cell receptor beta chains sequenced from a single sample in a study of T-cell reconstitution after alpha-beta-depleted transplantation in children. Points from the study as a whole: Several hundred expanded graft clones reportedly were the source of alpha-beta T cells about two months after transplant.

Antigens of these TCRs are unknown. The library targeted TCRbeta and was prepared with unique molecular identifiers. TCRdb fed the PCR reads into MiXCR, producing one record per CDR3 protein. The sample lists around 30,000 distinct CDR3 sequences, around 7% occurring once. The sequencing here drew on peripheral blood, taken 60 days after TCRalphabeta/CD19-depleted stem cell transplant. The receptors were sampled from a child less than two years old who had a stem cell transplant for acute myeloid leukemia, so the T cells may come from the graft donor.

This clonotype was detected ten times or more. This chain links TRBV6-2 or TRBV6-3 with TRBJ1-2; no reliable D call. Germline assignment: CDR1 MNHEY and CDR2 SVGEGT. Trimming removed 4 bases at V and 3 bases at J, with 12 bases between. The CDR3 consists of 14 residues. CDR3 sequence: CASSSLGPDYGYTF. The CDR3 coding sequence is TGTGCCAGCAGTTCCCTCGGACCCGACTATGGCTACACCTTC.

This clonotype was detected many times. This sequence joins TRBV7-9 and TRBJ2-2, with 9 bases matching TRBD2. The CDR3 is made up of 15 amino acids. CDR1 is SEHNR, CDR2 FQNEAQ, per germline (reference sequence). V shed 3 bases and J 6 bases; nucleotides not matched to a gene: 5. This CDR3 reads CASSFSGRKAGELFF. The CDR3 DNA follows: TGTGCCAGCAGCTTTAGCGGGAGAAAAGCCGGGGAGCTGTTTTTT.

The chain recombines TRBV7-9 with TRBJ2-7, with D unclear. Between the trimmed V and J ends, which lost 4 bases and 0 bases, there was a span of 10 bases. The CDR3 sequence is 14 residues long. Germline values: CDR1 SEHNR, CDR2 FQNEAQ (reference sequence). The DNA for the CDR3 is TGTGCCAGCAGCTCGCAGGTCAGCTCCTACGAGCAGTACTTC. Its protein is CASSSQVSSYEQYF.

This chain uses TRBV20-1 with TRBJ2-3, with D maybe TRBD2 (6 bases). This CDR3 is 14 amino acids long. Trimming shortened V by 8 bases and J by 1 base, and 16 bases separated the two germline ends. Germline assignment: CDR1 DFQATT and CDR2 SNEGSKA (reference sequence). CDR3: CSTSRDLRTDTQYF. The CDR3 DNA sequence: TGCAGTACCTCCCGGGACTTACGCACAGATACGCAGTATTTT.

There are a few counts of this clonotype. The chain combines TRBV29-1 with TRBJ2-4; tentatively, D is TRBD2 (6 bases). V lost 4 bases, J lost 0 bases, and 13 bases lay in between. Germline values: CDR1 SQVTM, CDR2 ANQGSEA. The CDR3 runs to 15 residues. CDR3 DNA: TGCAGCGTTGTGGGGGGACTTCTAGCCAAAAACATTCAGTACTTC. Protein product: CSVVGGLLAKNIQYF.

At least ten counts were recorded for this clonotype. This rearrangement joins TRBV7-9 to TRBJ2-7, with D possibly TRBD2 on 6 matching bases. Trimming pared 3 bases from V and 3 bases from J, leaving 15 bases between. The CDR3 is 15 amino acids. Germline loops: CDR1 SEHNR, CDR2 FQNEAQ (reference sequence). The CDR3 is CASSLGGLTSYEQYF. For the CDR3, the DNA is TGTGCCAGCAGCTTGGGGGGACTCACCAGCTACGAGCAGTACTTC. Variable domain in full (rest from reference TRBV7-9 and TRBJ2-7): DTGVSQNPRHKITKRGQNVTFRCDPISEHNRLYWYRQTLGQGPEFLTYFQNEAQLEKSRLLSDRFSAERPKGSFSTLEIQRTEQGDSAMYLCASSLGGLTSYEQYFGPGTRLTVT.

This clonotype came up many times. The CDR3 spells CAGRLAGYQETQYF. CDR3 nucleotide sequence: TGTGCCGGAAGACTAGCGGGGTACCAAGAGACCCAGTACTTC. The V call is TRBV7-9, the J call TRBJ2-5; 11 nucleotides match TRBD2. Germline CDR1 reads SEHNR; CDR2 reads FQNEAQ (reference sequence). This CDR3 has 14 amino acids. With 11 bases clipped from V and 0 bases from J, the junction kept 5 bases outside the gene matches.

In its sample, this clonotype was seen many times. The V gene is TRBV13, the J gene TRBJ2-3; weak D call: TRBD2 (6 bases). The CDR3 has 17 residues. The germline gives CDR1 PRHDT, CDR2 FYEKMQ (reference sequence). Trimming removed 5 bases from V and 5 bases from J, with 23 bases in between. The CDR3 nucleotides are TGTGCCAGCAGCCTACCTTTAGGGACTCTCCCTGAAGATACGCAGTATTTT. Encoded protein: CASSLPLGTLPEDTQYF.

With regard to this clonotype: Since a much larger clone is just one base distant, this may be a read error. The chain recombines TRBV4-3 with TRBJ2-2; D is tentatively TRBD1 or TRBD2 (5 bases each). The CDR3 extends over 15 amino acids. Per the germline V gene, CDR1 is LGHNA and CDR2 is YSLEER. CDR3 protein: CASSQDPGITGEPFF. The CDR3 coding sequence is TGCGCCAGCAGCCAAGACCCAGGGATCACCGGGGAGCCGTTTTTT.

This clonotype was seen ten or more times. The V and J genes are TRBV7-2 and TRBJ2-7; the D is unclear. Trimming left V 1 base short and J 3 bases short, with 10 bases between. This CDR3 contains 14 residues. Looked up from germline, CDR1 is SGHTA and CDR2 is FQGNSA. CDR3 nucleotide sequence: TGTGCCAGCAGCTTAGGGCTTCGGTACTACGAGCAGTACTTC. It yields the protein CASSLGLRYYEQYF.

This clonotype was seen many times. V is TRBV11-2 and J is TRBJ2-7; TRBD1 agrees at 7 bases. V dropped 7 bases and J dropped 1; count of bases not matched to a gene: 10. The germline V gene encodes CDR1 SGHAT and CDR2 FQNNGV. The CDR3 is 15 residues long. The CDR3 reads CASTITPTGSYEQYF. The CDR3 DNA sequence: TGTGCCAGCACCATTACCCCGACAGGGTCCTACGAGCAGTACTTC. The variable domain in full, with the rest retrieved from reference TRBV11-2 and TRBJ2-7, is EAGVAQSPRYKIIEKRQSVAFWCNPISGHATLYWYQQILGQGPKLLIQFQNNGVVDDSQLPKDRFSAERLKGVDSTLKIQPAKLEDSAVYLCASTITPTGSYEQYFGPGTRLTVT.

Ten or more counts support this clonotype. The chain is built from TRBV7-2 and TRBJ1-2; D uncertain. This CDR3 is 14 amino acids long. The germline CDR1 and CDR2 sequences are SGHTA and FQGNSA. V was cut by 2 bases and J by 2 bases, with 9 bases left in between. The CDR3 DNA follows: TGTGCCAGCAGCTTACGTCGGGAAAACTATGGCTACACCTTC. Protein sequence: CASSLRRENYGYTF.

This clonotype was picked up many times. V usage is TRBV4-3 and J usage is TRBJ2-7, with a possible D match to TRBD2 (6 bases). CDR3 length: 13 amino acids. CDR1 is LGHNA, CDR2 YSLEER, per germline. Trimming left V 1 base short and J 2 bases short, with 6 bases between. The CDR3 DNA reads TGCGCCAGCAGCCAAGGGAGGGCCTACGAGCAGTACTTC. Protein product: CASSQGRAYEQYF.

This clonotype was detected many times. This sequence joins TRBV7-6 and TRBJ2-6, with TRBD2 as a possible D gene (6 bases). V was pared by 2 bases and J by 4 bases, with 9 bases between. CDR3 length: 15 amino acids. The germline V gene encodes CDR1 SGHVS and CDR2 FNYEAQ. CDR3 bases: TGTGCCAGCAGCTTACGGGGGACCGGGGCCAACGTCCTGACTTTC. Translating it yields CASSLRGTGANVLTF.

This clonotype was found many times. V usage is TRBV11-2 and J usage is TRBJ2-7; 7 bases align to TRBD2. The germline V gene has CDR1 SGHAT and CDR2 FQNNGV. With V trimmed by 4 bases and J by 3 bases, 21 bases remained unmatched. The CDR3 is made up of 19 amino acids. Here the CDR3 DNA reads TGTGCCAGCAGCTCCAGTCTCCAACAAGCGGGATATTTGTTCTACGAGCAGTACTTC. This encodes CASSSSLQQAGYLFYEQYF.

CDR3 nucleotide sequence: TGTGCCAGCAGTTTGGCTACCAGCTCCTATAATTCACCCCTCCACTTT. It encodes CASSLATSSYNSPLHF. The rearrangement joins TRBV6-5 to TRBJ1-6; no clear D. Germline-derived CDR1 and CDR2 are MNHEY and SVGAGI. Trimming pared 4 bases from V and 0 bases from J, leaving 10 bases between. The CDR3 covers 16 residues.

This clonotype was counted a few times. The V gene is TRBV7-8, the J gene TRBJ2-1; 9 bases are a match to TRBD2. V trimming: 0 bases; J trimming: 2 bases; junction bases outside the gene matches: 2. CDR1 and CDR2 (germline): SGHVS, FQNEAQ. The CDR3 is 16 amino acids. Here the CDR3 DNA reads TGTGCCAGCAGCTTAGCGGCTAGCGGGGCCTACAATGAGCAGTTCTTC. Translating gives CASSLAASGAYNEQFF.

In its sample, this clonotype was seen many times. J is TRBJ2-3 and V is TRBV10-3; no definite D call. Looked up from germline, CDR1 is ENHRY and CDR2 is SYGVKD. Trimming pared 3 bases from V and 3 bases from J, leaving 13 bases between. The CDR3 contains 15 residues. In nucleotides, the CDR3 is TGTGCCATCAGTGAACTACTCCCCGGGACAGATACGCAGTATTTT. Encoded protein: CAISELLPGTDTQYF.

This clonotype has only one observation. This sequence joins TRBV24-1 and TRBJ2-2; D is ambiguous. The CDR3 sequence is 15 residues long. Trimming shortened V by 1 base and J by 1 base, and 6 bases separated the two germline ends. The germline CDR1 and CDR2 sequences are KGHDR and SFDVKD. CDR3 in amino acids: CATSDLWGNTGELFF. The CDR3 region has the DNA TGTGCCACCAGTGATTTATGGGGGAACACCGGGGAGCTGTTTTTT.

This clonotype was counted at least ten times. This chain uses TRBV28 with TRBJ2-7; 8 positions agree with TRBD1. The V segment lost 6 bases and the J segment 11 bases; nucleotides outside the gene matches: 9. The CDR3 spans 12 residues. CDR1 MDHEN and CDR2 SYDVKM come from the germline V gene. CDR3 in DNA: TGTGCCAGCAGCCCCGACAGGGGAGAAAAGTACTTC. Protein sequence: CASSPDRGEKYF.

About this clonotype: Mismatch with germline at one junction end may stem from a read error. J is TRBJ2-1 and V is TRBV27; D uncertain. The germline CDR1 and CDR2 sequences are MNHEY and SMNVEV (reference sequence). The CDR3 runs to 14 residues. The CDR3 is CASSPGTSDNKQFF. The CDR3 coding sequence is TGTGCCAGCTCTCCTGGAACCTCCGACAATAAGCAGTTCTTC.